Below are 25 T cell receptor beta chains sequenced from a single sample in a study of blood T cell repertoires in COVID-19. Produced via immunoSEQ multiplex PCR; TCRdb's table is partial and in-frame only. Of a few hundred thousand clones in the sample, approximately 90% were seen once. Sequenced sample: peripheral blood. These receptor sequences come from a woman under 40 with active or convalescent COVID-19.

CDR3 in DNA: TGTGCCAGCAGCGTAGATCTGAACTATGGCTACACCTTC. It is translated as CASSVDLNYGYTF. The chain uses TRBV9 and TRBJ1-2; D unresolved. The CDR3 is made up of 13 amino acids. Germline values: CDR1 SGDLS, CDR2 YYNGEE. V was shortened by 0 bases and J by 2 bases, with 5 bases between the two germline ends.

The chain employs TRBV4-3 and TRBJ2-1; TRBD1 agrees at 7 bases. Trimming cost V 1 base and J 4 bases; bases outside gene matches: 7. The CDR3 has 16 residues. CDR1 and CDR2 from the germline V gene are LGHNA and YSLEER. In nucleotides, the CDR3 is TGCGCCAGCAGCCAAGCAGGGGGTTTCGGATACAATGAGCAGTTCTTC. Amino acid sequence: CASSQAGGFGYNEQFF.

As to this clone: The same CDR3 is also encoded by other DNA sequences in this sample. CDR3 region: CASSLGTGDNEQFF. In nucleotides, the CDR3 is TGCGCCAGCAGCTTGGGGACAGGGGACAATGAGCAGTTCTTC. The rearrangement links TRBV5-1 to TRBJ2-1, with 9 bases aligning to TRBD1. Germline loops: CDR1 SGHRS, CDR2 YFSETQ. Germline trimming cut 0 bases from V and 5 bases from J; bases unmatched to any gene: 0. CDR3 length: 14 amino acids.

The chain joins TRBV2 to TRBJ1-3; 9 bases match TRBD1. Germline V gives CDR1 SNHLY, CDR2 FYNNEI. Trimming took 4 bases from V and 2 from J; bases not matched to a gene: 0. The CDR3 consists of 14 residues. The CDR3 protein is CASSGTGAGNTIYF. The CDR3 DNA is TGTGCCAGCAGTGGGACAGGGGCTGGAAACACCATATATTTT. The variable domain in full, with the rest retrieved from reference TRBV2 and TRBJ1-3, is EPEVTQTPSHQVTQMGQEVILRCVPISNHLYFYWYRQILGQKVEFLVSFYNNEISEKSEIFDDQFSVERPDGSNFTLKIRSTKLEDSAMYFCASSGTGAGNTIYFGEGSWLTVV.

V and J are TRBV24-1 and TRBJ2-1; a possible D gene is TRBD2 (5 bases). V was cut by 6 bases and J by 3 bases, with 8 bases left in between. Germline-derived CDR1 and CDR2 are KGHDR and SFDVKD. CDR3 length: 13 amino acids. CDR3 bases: TGTGCCACCAGTCTGAGGGACTACAATGAGCAGTTCTTC. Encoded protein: CATSLRDYNEQFF.

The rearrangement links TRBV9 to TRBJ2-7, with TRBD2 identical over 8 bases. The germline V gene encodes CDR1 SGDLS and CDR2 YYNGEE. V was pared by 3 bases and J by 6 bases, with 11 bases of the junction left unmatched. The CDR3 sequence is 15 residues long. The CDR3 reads CASSAPREGPGEQYF. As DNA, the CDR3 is TGTGCCAGCAGCGCCCCCCGGGAGGGTCCGGGCGAGCAGTACTTC.

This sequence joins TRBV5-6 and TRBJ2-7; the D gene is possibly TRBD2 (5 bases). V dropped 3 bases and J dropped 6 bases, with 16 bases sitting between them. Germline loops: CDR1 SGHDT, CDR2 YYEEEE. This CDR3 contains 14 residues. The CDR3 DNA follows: TGTGCCAGCAGCTACGGGGAAGGCAGCCTCGAGCAGTACTTC. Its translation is CASSYGEGSLEQYF.

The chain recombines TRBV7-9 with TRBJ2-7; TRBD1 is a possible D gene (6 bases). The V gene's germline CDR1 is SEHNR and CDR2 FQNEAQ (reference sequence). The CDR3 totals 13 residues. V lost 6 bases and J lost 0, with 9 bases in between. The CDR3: CASSARGSYEQYF. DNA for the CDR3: TGTGCCAGCAGTGCCAGGGGCTCCTACGAGCAGTACTTC.

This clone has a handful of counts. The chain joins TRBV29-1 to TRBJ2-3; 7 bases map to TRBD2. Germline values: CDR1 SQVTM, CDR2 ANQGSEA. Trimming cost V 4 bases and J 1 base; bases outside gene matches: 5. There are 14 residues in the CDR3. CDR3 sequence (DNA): TGCAGCGTTGCCCCGGGGGGTGGCACAGATACGCAGTATTTT. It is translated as CSVAPGGGTDTQYF.

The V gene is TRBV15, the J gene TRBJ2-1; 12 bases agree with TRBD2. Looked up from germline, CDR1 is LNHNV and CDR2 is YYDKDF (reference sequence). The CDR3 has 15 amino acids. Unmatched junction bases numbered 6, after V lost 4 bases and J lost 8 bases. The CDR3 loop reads CATSIASGGADEQFF. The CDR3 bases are TGTGCCACCAGCATAGCTAGCGGGGGGGCAGATGAGCAGTTCTTC.

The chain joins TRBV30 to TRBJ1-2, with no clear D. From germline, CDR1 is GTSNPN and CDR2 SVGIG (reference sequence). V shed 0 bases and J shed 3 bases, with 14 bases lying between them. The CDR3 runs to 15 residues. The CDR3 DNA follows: TGTGCCTGGAGTGTACGGTCGGTGGGCTACTATGGCTACACCTTC. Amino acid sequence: CAWSVRSVGYYGYTF.

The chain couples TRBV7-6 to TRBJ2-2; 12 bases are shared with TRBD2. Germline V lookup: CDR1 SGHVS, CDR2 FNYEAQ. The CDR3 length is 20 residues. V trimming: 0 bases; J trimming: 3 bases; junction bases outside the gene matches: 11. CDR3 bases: TGTGCCAGCAGCTTAGCCCCTCCCCTAGCGGGGGGGCCGGACACCGGGGAGCTGTTTTTT. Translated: CASSLAPPLAGGPDTGELFF.

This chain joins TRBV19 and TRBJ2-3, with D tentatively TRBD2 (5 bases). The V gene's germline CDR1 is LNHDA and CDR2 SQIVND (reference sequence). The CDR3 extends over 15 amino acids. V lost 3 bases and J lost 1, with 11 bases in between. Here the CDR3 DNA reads TGTGCCAGTAGTATTGGAGGACTTGGCACAGATACGCAGTATTTT. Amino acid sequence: CASSIGGLGTDTQYF.

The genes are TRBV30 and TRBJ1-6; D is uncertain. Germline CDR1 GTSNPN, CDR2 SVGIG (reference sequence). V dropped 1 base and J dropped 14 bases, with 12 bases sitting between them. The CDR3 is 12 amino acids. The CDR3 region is CAWSGGTGSLHF. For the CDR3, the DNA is TGTGCCTGGAGTGGGGGAACGGGATCCCTCCACTTT.

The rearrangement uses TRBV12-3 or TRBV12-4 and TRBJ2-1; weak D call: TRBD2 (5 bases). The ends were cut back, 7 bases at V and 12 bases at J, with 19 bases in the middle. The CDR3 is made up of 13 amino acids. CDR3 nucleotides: TGTGCCAGCACCCCAGAGGGTACCCTCGGGCAGTTCTTC. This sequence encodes CASTPEGTLGQFF.

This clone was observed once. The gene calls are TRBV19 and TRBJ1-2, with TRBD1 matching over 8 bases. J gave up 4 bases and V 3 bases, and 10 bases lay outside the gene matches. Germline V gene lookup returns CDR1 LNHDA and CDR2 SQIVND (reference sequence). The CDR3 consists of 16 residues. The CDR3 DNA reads TGTGCCAGTAGTATCAGAGACGGACAGGGTGGCTATGGCTACACCTTC. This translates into CASSIRDGQGGYGYTF.

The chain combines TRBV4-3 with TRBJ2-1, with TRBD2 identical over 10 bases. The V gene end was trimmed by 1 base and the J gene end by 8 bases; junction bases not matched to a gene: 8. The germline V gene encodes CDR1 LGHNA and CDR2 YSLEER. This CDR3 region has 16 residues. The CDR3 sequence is CASSQGRSGGLDEQFF. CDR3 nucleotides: TGCGCCAGCAGCCAAGGGCGTAGCGGGGGGCTCGATGAGCAGTTCTTC.

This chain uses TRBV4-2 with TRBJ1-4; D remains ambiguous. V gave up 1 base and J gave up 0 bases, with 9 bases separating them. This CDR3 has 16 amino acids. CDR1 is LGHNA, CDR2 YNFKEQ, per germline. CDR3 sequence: CASSQASSTTNEKLFF. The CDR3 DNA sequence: TGTGCCAGCAGCCAAGCGTCCAGTACAACTAATGAAAAACTGTTTTTT.

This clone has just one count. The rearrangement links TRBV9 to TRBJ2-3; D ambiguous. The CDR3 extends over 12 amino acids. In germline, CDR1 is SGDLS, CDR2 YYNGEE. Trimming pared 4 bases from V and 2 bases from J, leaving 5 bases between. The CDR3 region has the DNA TGTGCCAGCAGCCCACACACAGATACGCAGTATTTT. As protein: CASSPHTDTQYF.

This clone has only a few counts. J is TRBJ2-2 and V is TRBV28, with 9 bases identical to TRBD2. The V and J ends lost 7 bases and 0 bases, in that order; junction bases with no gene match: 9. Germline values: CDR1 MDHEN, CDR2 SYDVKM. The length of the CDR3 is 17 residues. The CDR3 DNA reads TGTGCCAGCAAACGGTCTAGCGGGGCGGCGAACACCGGGGAGCTGTTTTTT. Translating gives CASKRSSGAANTGELFF. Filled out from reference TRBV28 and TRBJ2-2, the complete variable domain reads DVKVTQSSRYLVKRTGEKVFLECVQDMDHENMFWYRQDPGLGLRLIYFSYDVKMKEKGDIPEGYSVSREKKERFSLILESASTNQTSMYLCASKRSSGAANTGELFFGEGSRLTVL.

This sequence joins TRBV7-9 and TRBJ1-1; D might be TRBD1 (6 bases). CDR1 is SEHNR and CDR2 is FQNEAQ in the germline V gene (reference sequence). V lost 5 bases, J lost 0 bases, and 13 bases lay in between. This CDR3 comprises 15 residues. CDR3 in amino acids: CASSKLRTVNTEAFF. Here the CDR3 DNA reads TGTGCCAGCAGCAAACTCCGGACAGTGAACACTGAAGCTTTCTTT.

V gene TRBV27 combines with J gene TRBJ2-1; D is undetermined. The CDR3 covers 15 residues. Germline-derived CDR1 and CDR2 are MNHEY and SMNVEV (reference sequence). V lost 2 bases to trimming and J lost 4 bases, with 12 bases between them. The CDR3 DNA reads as TGTGCCAGCAGTTTAACACAGAGTAATTACAATGAGCAGTTCTTC. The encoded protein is CASSLTQSNYNEQFF.

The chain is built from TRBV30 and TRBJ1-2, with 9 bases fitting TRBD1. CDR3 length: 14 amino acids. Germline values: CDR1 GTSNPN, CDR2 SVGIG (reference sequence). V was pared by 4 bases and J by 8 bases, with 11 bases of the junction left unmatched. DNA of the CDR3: TGTGCCTGGAAAGAAGGGGACAGGGTGAAAGGCTACACCTTC. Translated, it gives CAWKEGDRVKGYTF.

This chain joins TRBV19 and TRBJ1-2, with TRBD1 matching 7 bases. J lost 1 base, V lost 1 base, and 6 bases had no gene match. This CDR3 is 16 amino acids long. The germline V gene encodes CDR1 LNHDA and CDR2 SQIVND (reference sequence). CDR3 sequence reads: CASSIVGDSRNYGYTF. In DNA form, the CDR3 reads TGTGCCAGTAGTATAGTAGGGGACAGTCGTAACTATGGCTACACCTTC.

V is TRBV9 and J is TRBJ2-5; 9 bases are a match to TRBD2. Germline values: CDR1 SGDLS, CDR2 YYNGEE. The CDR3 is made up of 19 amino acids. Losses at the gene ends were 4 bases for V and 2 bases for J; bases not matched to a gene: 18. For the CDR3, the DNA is TGTGCCAGCAGCCCAGGCGCGGGACGGCGGGGGGGACTTCAAGAGACCCAGTACTTC. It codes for CASSPGAGRRGGLQETQYF.